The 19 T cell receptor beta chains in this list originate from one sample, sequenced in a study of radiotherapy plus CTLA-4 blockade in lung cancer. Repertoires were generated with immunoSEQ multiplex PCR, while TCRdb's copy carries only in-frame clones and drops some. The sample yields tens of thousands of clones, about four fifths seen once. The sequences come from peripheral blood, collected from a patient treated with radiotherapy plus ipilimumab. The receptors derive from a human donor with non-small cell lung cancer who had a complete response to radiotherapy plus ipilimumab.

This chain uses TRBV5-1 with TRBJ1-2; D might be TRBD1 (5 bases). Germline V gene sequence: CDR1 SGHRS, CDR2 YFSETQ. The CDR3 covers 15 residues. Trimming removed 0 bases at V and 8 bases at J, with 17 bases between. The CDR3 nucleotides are TGCGCCAGCAGCTTGGAGGGCGAGGGACTGGGAGGCTACACCTTC. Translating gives CASSLEGEGLGGYTF. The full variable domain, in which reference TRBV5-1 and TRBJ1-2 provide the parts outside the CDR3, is KAGVTQTPRYLIKTRGQQVTLSCSPISGHRSVSWYQQTPGQGLQFLFEYFSETQRNKGNFPGRFSGRQFSNSRSEMNVSTLELGDSALYLCASSLEGEGLGGYTFGSGTRLTVV.

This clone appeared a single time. The CDR3 reads CASSPRDRGEKLFF. CDR3 DNA sequence: TGTGCCAGCTCACCCCGGGACAGGGGTGAAAAACTGTTTTTT. The chain uses TRBV18 and TRBJ1-4, with 10 bases that match TRBD1. The CDR3 spans 14 residues. Germline CDR1 and CDR2: KGHSH and LQKENI. V shed 3 bases and J 7 bases; nucleotides not matched to a gene: 2.

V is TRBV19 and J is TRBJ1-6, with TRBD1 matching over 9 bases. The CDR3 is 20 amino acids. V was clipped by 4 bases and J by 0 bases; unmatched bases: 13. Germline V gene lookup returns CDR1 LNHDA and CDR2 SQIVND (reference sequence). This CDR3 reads CASSTGPGQGMSSYNSPLHF. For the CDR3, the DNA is TGTGCCAGTAGTACCGGACCGGGACAGGGAATGAGCTCCTATAATTCACCCCTCCACTTT.

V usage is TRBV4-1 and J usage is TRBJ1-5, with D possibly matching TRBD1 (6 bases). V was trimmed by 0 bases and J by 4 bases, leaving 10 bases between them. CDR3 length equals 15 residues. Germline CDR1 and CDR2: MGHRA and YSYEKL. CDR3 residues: CASSQELQGNQPQHF. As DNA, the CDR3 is TGCGCCAGCAGCCAAGAATTACAGGGTAATCAGCCCCAGCATTTT.

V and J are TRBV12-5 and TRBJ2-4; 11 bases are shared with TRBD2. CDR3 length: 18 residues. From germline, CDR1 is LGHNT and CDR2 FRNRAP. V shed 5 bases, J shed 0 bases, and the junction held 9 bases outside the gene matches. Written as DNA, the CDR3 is TGTGCTAGTGGTCCCGGGATAGCGGGAGGGTTAGCCAAAAACATTCAGTACTTC. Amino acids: CASGPGIAGGLAKNIQYF.

In DNA, the CDR3 is TGTGCCAGCAGCTCCCCATACACTGAAGCTTTCTTT. Translated, it gives CASSSPYTEAFF. This rearrangement joins TRBV7-2 to TRBJ1-1; D remains unclear. CDR1 is SGHTA and CDR2 is FQGNSA in the germline V gene. This CDR3 region has 12 residues. V lost 4 bases and J lost 3, with 6 bases in between.

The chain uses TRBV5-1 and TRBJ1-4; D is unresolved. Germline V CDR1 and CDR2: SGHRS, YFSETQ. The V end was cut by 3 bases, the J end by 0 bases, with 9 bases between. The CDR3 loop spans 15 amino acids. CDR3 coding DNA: TGCGCCAGCAGCTCAAGAGGAGCAACTAATGAAAAACTGTTTTTT. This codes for CASSSRGATNEKLFF.

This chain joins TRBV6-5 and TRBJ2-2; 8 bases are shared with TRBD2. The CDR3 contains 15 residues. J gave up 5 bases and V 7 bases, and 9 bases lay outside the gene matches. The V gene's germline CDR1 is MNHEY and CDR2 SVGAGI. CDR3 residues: CASTAGGVRTGELFF. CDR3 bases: TGTGCCAGCACCGCCGGGGGGGTTCGGACCGGGGAGCTGTTTTTT.

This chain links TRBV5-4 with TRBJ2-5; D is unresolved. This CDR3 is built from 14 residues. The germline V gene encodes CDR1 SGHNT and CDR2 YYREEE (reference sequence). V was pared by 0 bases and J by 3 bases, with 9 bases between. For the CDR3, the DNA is TGTGCCAGCAGCTTGGCCTCGAGGAAAGAGACCCAGTACTTC. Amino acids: CASSLASRKETQYF.

The CDR3 sequence is CASSQPPSESGTGELFF. The CDR3 nucleotides are TGTGCCAGCAGCCAGCCCCCCTCGGAATCAGGCACCGGGGAGCTGTTTTTT. The chain employs TRBV11-3 and TRBJ2-2; D not resolved. Germline V lookup: CDR1 SGHNT, CDR2 YENEEA. The V gene lost 5 bases and the J gene lost 4 bases, with 20 bases spanning the gap. The length of the CDR3 is 17 residues.

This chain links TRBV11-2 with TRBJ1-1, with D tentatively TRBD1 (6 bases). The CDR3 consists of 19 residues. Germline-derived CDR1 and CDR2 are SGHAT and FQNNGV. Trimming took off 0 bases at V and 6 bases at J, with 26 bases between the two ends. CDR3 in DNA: TGTGCCAGCAGCTTAGATGTTGGGGGCCCCACCGTCGACCCCGCTGAAGCTTTCTTT. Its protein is CASSLDVGGPTVDPAEAFF.

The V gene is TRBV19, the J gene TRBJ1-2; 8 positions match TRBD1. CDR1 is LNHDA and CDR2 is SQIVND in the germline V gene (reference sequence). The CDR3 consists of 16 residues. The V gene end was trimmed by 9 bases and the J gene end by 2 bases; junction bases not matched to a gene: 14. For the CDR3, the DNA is TGTGCCAGCCGTCAAAGTGGGCAGGGGGCAAACTATGGCTACACCTTC. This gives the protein CASRQSGQGANYGYTF.

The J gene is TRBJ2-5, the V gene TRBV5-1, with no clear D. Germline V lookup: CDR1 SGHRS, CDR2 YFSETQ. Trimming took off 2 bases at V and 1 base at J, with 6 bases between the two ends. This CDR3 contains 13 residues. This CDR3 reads CASSFGSQETQYF. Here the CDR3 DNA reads TGCGCCAGCAGCTTCGGTTCCCAAGAGACCCAGTACTTC.

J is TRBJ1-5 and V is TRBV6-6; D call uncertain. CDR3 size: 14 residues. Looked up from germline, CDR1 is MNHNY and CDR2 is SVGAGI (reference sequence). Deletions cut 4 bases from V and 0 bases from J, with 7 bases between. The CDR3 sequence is CASSFLFSNQPQHF. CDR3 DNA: TGTGCCAGCAGTTTCCTCTTTAGCAATCAGCCCCAGCATTTT.

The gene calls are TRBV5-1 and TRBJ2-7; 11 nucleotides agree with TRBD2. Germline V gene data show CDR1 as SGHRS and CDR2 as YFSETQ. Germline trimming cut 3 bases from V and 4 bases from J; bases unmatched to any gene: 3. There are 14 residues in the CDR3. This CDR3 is CASSSGLAEYEQYF. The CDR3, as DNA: TGCGCCAGCAGCTCGGGACTAGCGGAATACGAGCAGTACTTC.

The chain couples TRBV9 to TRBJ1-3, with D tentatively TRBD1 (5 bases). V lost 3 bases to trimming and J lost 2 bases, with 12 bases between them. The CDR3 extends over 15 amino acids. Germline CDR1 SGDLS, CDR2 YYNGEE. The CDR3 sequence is CASSGGVGTGNTIYF. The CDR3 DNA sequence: TGTGCCAGCAGCGGGGGGGTGGGGACTGGAAACACCATATATTTT.

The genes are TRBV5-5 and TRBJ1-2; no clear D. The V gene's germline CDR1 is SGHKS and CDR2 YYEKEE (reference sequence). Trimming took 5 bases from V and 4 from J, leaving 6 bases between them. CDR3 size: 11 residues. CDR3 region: CASRAFYGYTF. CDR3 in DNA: TGTGCCAGCAGGGCCTTCTATGGCTACACCTTC.

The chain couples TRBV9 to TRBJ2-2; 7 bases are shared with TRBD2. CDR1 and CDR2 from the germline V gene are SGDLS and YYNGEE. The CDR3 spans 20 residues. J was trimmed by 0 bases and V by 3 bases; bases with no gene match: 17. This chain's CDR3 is CASSAFLRGVAGANTGELFF. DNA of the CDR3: TGTGCCAGCAGCGCCTTTTTAAGGGGAGTAGCGGGTGCGAACACCGGGGAGCTGTTTTTT.

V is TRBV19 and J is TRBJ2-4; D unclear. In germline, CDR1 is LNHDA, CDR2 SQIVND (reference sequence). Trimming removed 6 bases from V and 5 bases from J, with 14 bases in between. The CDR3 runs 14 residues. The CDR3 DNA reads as TGTGCCAGTAGACACCCCCTACGGGAAAACATTCAGTACTTC. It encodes CASRHPLRENIQYF.